This T cell receptor (beta chain) was profiled in a study of blood T cell repertoires in COVID-19. Sequenced by immunoSEQ multiplex PCR; TCRdb stores in-frame clones only, minus some. Of some 280,000 clones listed, roughly 85% are singletons. Germline CDR1 and CDR2: DFQATT and SNEGSKA (reference sequence). V gave up 3 bases and J gave up 4 bases, with 12 bases separating them. The CDR3 length is 13 residues. The V call is TRBV20-1, the J call TRBJ1-2; a possible D gene is TRBD1 (6 bases). The sequenced sample consisted of peripheral blood. The TCR originated in a woman aged 30 to 39 with active or convalescent COVID-19. For the CDR3, the DNA is TGCAGTGCTAGTTCAGGGGCAGCCTATGGCTACACCTTC. Protein sequence: CSASSGAAYGYTF.